This T cell receptor beta chain appears in the sequencing data of a study of vaccination effects on CD4 cells after COVID-19 (dated by TCRdb to 2022 to 2024). Describing the broader study: Participants received two doses of either the BNT162b2 or the mRNA-1273 mRNA SARS-CoV-2 vaccine. SARS-CoV-2 spike-specific CD4+ TCR repertoires were compared before and after mRNA vaccination in COVID-19 convalescent patients and in infection-naive vaccine recipients. Altogether, 10 COVID-19 convalescent patients and 4 SARS-CoV-2-naive healthy vaccine recipients made up the full study. Cultures from other donors in the study were sequenced with the Oncomine TCR Beta short-read assay on an Illumina iSeq 100.

The investigation overall reported the following: In healthy vaccine recipients, vaccine-induced clones were almost all SARS-CoV-2 mono-reactive, with only 1 of 255 cross-reactive with common cold coronaviruses. Limitations of the study were the small number of convalescent patients and the absence of early post-infection timepoints. At late post-vaccination timepoints, both infection-induced and vaccine-induced clones showed marked clonal contraction, consistent with waning T cell responses.

The receptor library was made with the immunoSEQ multiplex PCR assay. DNA from the cultured, isolated CD4+ T cells was subjected to TCR beta CDR3 sequencing. Regarding the original processing steps: The analysis removed non-productive TCR sequences, trimmed reads to the CDR3 region, and retained only CDR3s that were 7 or more amino acids long. Antigen-specific clonotypes were identified with the MANAFEST web app by comparing expansion in peptide wells against reference cultures. To count as positive, a clone had to show expansion at FDR<0.05 compared with the reference and with all other wells, an odds ratio above 5, and a frequency above 0.1% in two replicate wells. A clonotype was called cross-reactive if it was significantly expanded both in SARS-CoV-2 spike wells and in at least one common cold coronavirus spike condition. CDR3 similarity was assessed by Levenshtein distance with the stringdist R package, and unrooted trees were built with ape in R 3.6.1. The immuneACCESS repertoire file appears here via TCRdb, limited to in-frame rearrangements. These files lack a portion of the clones; in checked studies, under half of the deficit traces to unresolved V genes, and the cause of the others is not known. V and J calls and clone size follow that table, whereas D and trimming were derived from the DNA. For this sample the table gives roughly 41,000 clones, of which under 70% were detected only once. The leading ten clones occupy under 30% of the sample.

In the ViraFEST assay, PBMC were stimulated with viral peptide pools, and TCR sequencing was then used to find antigen-specific CD4+ T cell clonotypes based on their expansion. After 10 days of culture, CD4+ T cells were isolated with the EasySep CD4+ T cell isolation kit. The absence of prior SARS-CoV-2 infection in healthy vaccine recipients was confirmed by negative nucleocapsid antibodies before and after vaccination. Each well held two million PBMC cultured in IMDM containing roughly 5% human AB serum, approximately 10 IU/ml IL-2 and gentamicin, along with about 9.5 ug/ml peptides. On days 3 and 7, half of the culture medium was replaced with fresh IL-2-containing medium. Unless noted otherwise, every peptide stimulation condition was cultured in triplicate wells. Using Ficoll-Paque Plus gradient centrifugation, PBMC were separated from whole blood and then either used fresh or cryopreserved at -140C. The spike proteins of SARS-CoV-2 and of the common cold coronaviruses HCoV-NL63, HCoV-OC43 and HCoV-229E were spanned by overlapping peptide pools. The QIAamp micro DNA kit was used to extract genomic DNA from the cultured CD4+ T cells.

With respect to this clone: Its antigen is not yet known. A read error may produce the germline difference seen at one junction end.

Here the sequenced sample was CD4+ T cells from PBMCs cultured with HCoV-OC43 spike peptides, taken before COVID-19 vaccination. The intended sense of this specimen's cell subset or site label: HCoV-OC43 spike overlapping peptide pool stimulation. The TCR was taken from a human donor who received a COVID-19 vaccine.

CDR3 region: CASSQGISGSGQETQYF. The sequenced DNA: TGTGCCAGTAGCCAAGGGATTAGCGGGAGTGGGCAAGAGACCCAGTACTTC. The chain is made from TRBV14 and TRBJ2-5; TRBD2 aligns with 9 central bases. The CDR1 and CDR2 encoded by the germline V gene are SGHDN and FVKESK. Inclusive of the bounding cysteine and phenylalanine, the CDR3 is 17 residues long. Kept here is only the CDR3 DNA, which spans 51 bases and is read in frame from base 1.